These 10 T cell receptor beta chains were sequenced from one sample in a study of T cells in Graves' hyperthyroidism and ophthalmopathy. RNA transcripts gave rise to amplified TCR beta CDR3 regions. The study used the HTBI primer set for a first-round RT-PCR of the TCR CDR3. TCRdb reanalysed the multiplex PCR reads using MiXCR and keeps one entry per CDR3 protein. The sample includes 530,000 or so distinct CDR3 sequences, around a quarter of them seen just once. The sequenced sample was blood. These receptors were collected from a woman in her twenties or thirties with Graves' ophthalmopathy.

There are many counts of this clonotype. The chain has TRBV6-1 and TRBJ1-5, with unresolved D. This CDR3 spans 13 amino acids. V lost 4 bases and J lost 11, with 15 bases in between. Germline V CDR1 and CDR2: MNHNS, SASEGT. The CDR3 protein is CASSGPAGLAQHF. The CDR3 nucleotides read TGTGCCAGCAGTGGACCTGCAGGCCTGGCCCAGCATTTT.

Only one count was recorded for this clonotype. A much larger clone differs by one base, so this may be a read error. V gene TRBV20-1 combines with J gene TRBJ2-2, with D tentatively TRBD2 (6 bases). CDR3 size: 14 residues. CDR1 and CDR2 from the germline V gene are DFQATT and SNEGSKA (reference sequence). The CDR3 DNA reads as TGCAGTGCTCCCTTCGGAGGGTCGGTAGGGGAGCTGTGTTTT. Amino acids: CSAPFGGSVGELCF.

A remark on this clonotype: A much larger clone lies one base from this, so it may be a read error. V is TRBV20-1 and J is TRBJ1-1; unclear D gene. V gave up 6 bases and J gave up 2 bases, with 16 bases separating them. Germline lookup yields CDR1 DFQATT and CDR2 SNEGSKA (reference sequence). The CDR3 is 14 residues long. The CDR3 DNA reads as TGCAGTGCACGCACCCCCCCGGGTAACACTGAAGCTTTCTTT. It is translated as CSARTPPGNTEAFF.

This clonotype has ten or more counts. The chain couples TRBV27 to TRBJ1-2; D gene unclear. The CDR3 sequence is 13 residues long. The germline gives CDR1 MNHEY, CDR2 SMNVEV (reference sequence). Trimming took 5 bases from V and 4 from J, leaving 11 bases between them. Here the CDR3 DNA reads TGTGCCAGCAGTCACGGAAAGATCTATGGCTACACCTTC. This translates into CASSHGKIYGYTF.

This clonotype was counted at least ten times. This chain uses TRBV10-3 with TRBJ2-7, with 7 bases aligning to TRBD1. CDR3 length equals 14 residues. The junction had 9 bases not matched to a gene; V was cut back by 6 bases and J by 4 bases. Germline V gene data show CDR1 as ENHRY and CDR2 as SYGVKD. CDR3: CAISERDRGYEQYF. The CDR3 bases are TGTGCCATCAGCGAACGGGACAGAGGATACGAGCAGTACTTC.

This clonotype was detected a few times. This chain joins TRBV7-2 and TRBJ2-7; the D gene is possibly TRBD1 (6 bases). Trimming took 0 bases from V and 5 from J, leaving 17 bases between them. Germline V gene data show CDR1 as SGHTA and CDR2 as FQGNSA. This CDR3 contains 16 residues. CDR3 nucleotides: TGTGCCAGCAGCTTAGCAGGCAGGGGATTCGCTCACGAGCAGTACTTC. This sequence encodes CASSLAGRGFAHEQYF.

This clonotype showed up many times. The rearrangement uses TRBV6-2 or TRBV6-3 and TRBJ2-7, with TRBD1 matching over 9 bases. The CDR3 consists of 15 residues. In germline, CDR1 is MNHEY, CDR2 SVGEGT. J lost 5 bases, V lost 2 bases, and 7 bases had no gene match. The DNA for the CDR3 is TGTGCCAGCAGTTACGGAGGACAGGGGTACCACGAGCAGTACTTC. Protein product: CASSYGGQGYHEQYF.

This clonotype was seen repeatedly, ten times or more. The chain uses TRBV29-1 and TRBJ1-2; possible D gene TRBD1, 5 bases. Trimming pared 7 bases from V and 1 base from J, leaving 13 bases between. This CDR3 comprises 13 residues. Germline CDR1 and CDR2: SQVTM and ANQGSEA. The CDR3 nucleotides are TGCAGCGCCGCGACAGAGAATAACTATGGCTACACCTTC. Translation gives CSAATENNYGYTF.

CDR3 nucleotides: TGTGCCAGCAGCTTTACAGGCTCCTTCAATCAGCCCCAGCATTTT. Protein product: CASSFTGSFNQPQHF. The rearrangement links TRBV7-9 to TRBJ1-5; a weak D match, TRBD1 (5 bases). The V end lost 3 bases, the J end lost 3 bases, and 12 bases lay between the germline ends. Germline V CDR1 and CDR2: SEHNR, FQNEAQ (reference sequence). The CDR3 is 15 residues long.

This clonotype was counted ten times or more. The chain uses TRBV5-1 and TRBJ2-7; D may be TRBD1 or TRBD2 (5 bases each). Germline V gives CDR1 SGHRS, CDR2 YFSETQ. CDR3 length: 13 amino acids. With 2 bases removed from V and 7 bases from J, the gap between germline ends came to 13 bases. In nucleotides, the CDR3 is TGCGCCAGCAGCTTCGGGGCGGGCGGGGAGCAGTACTTC. Its translation: CASSFGAGGEQYF.